These 9 T cell receptor beta chains were sequenced from one sample in a study of T-cell reconstitution after alpha-beta-depleted transplantation in children. Preparation of the TCRbeta library involved a method that used unique molecular identifiers. TCRdb re-called the PCR reads through MiXCR, storing one row per CDR3 protein. Of some 550,000 distinct CDR3 sequences in the sample, around 23% were seen once. Specimen: PBMCs, mostly from graft donor cells, collected 360 days after TCRalphabeta/CD19-depleted stem cell transplant. The origin of the receptors is a boy under three years old who had a stem cell transplant for acute myeloid leukemia, so the T cells may come from the graft donor.

Ten or more counts support this clonotype. The chain links TRBV6-2 or TRBV6-3 to TRBJ1-5; 7 bases map to TRBD1. The J segment lost 5 bases and the V segment lost 4 bases, leaving 8 bases of the junction unmatched. The CDR3 has 15 residues. Germline V gene data show CDR1 as MNHEY and CDR2 as SVGEGT. The DNA for the CDR3 is TGTGCCAGCAGTTCGCGGGACAGCCAACATCAGCCCCAGCATTTT. It specifies CASSSRDSQHQPQHF.

The chain employs TRBV13 and TRBJ2-5, with a weak D call TRBD2 (6 bases). Germline CDR1 PRHDT, CDR2 FYEKMQ (reference sequence). V was pared by 5 bases and J by 1 base, with 14 bases between. The CDR3 extends over 15 amino acids. CDR3 residues: CASSPSGLLQETQYF. CDR3 in DNA: TGTGCCAGCAGCCCCTCGGGACTCCTCCAAGAGACCCAGTACTTC.

The chain employs TRBV30 and TRBJ1-2, with a possible D match to TRBD1 (6 bases). This CDR3 comprises 13 residues. Trimming removed 3 bases from V and 2 bases from J, with 10 bases in between. Looked up from germline, CDR1 is GTSNPN and CDR2 is SVGIG (reference sequence). The CDR3 region has the DNA TGTGCCTGGAGCAGGGGCCAGAACTATGGCTACACCTTC. Amino acid sequence: CAWSRGQNYGYTF.

The V and J genes are TRBV6-1 and TRBJ2-1; 14 nucleotides agree with TRBD2. CDR1 is MNHNS and CDR2 is SASEGT in the germline V gene. This CDR3 comprises 17 residues. Unmatched junction bases numbered 13, after V lost 7 bases and J lost 8 bases. This chain's CDR3 is CASKTSGGARIHHEQFF. Here the CDR3 DNA reads TGTGCCAGCAAGACTAGCGGGGGGGCTAGAATCCACCATGAGCAGTTCTTC.

This clonotype was seen repeatedly, ten times or more. V gene TRBV12-3 or TRBV12-4 combines with J gene TRBJ2-1, with 10 positions matching TRBD2. V trimming: 6 bases; J trimming: 9 bases; junction bases outside the gene matches: 11. This CDR3 spans 15 amino acids. The CDR3 loop reads CASRGSGLALSEQFF. CDR3 DNA: TGTGCCAGCAGGGGCTCGGGACTAGCGCTTAGTGAGCAGTTCTTC.

This clonotype was recorded many times. The chain has TRBV20-1 and TRBJ2-1, with 10 bases lining up with TRBD2. V lost 5 bases, J lost 2 bases, and 3 bases stayed unmatched. Germline CDR1 is DFQATT and CDR2 is SNEGSKA (reference sequence). CDR3 size: 14 residues. This CDR3 is CSARLAGPYNEQFF. The CDR3 region has the DNA TGCAGTGCTCGACTAGCGGGCCCCTACAATGAGCAGTTCTTC.

This clonotype appeared a few times. The chain uses TRBV28 and TRBJ1-6, with unresolved D. V was trimmed by 5 bases and J by 8 bases, leaving 16 bases between them. The CDR3 spans 15 residues. Germline loops: CDR1 MDHEN, CDR2 SYDVKM. This CDR3 is CASSPVESFDSPLHF. The DNA for the CDR3 is TGTGCCAGCAGTCCGGTGGAGTCTTTCGATTCACCCCTCCACTTT.

This chain joins TRBV18 and TRBJ1-4, with a possible D match to TRBD1 (6 bases). This CDR3 is 17 amino acids long. Germline values: CDR1 KGHSH, CDR2 LQKENI. Trimming stripped 1 base from V and 6 bases from J, with 18 bases between. The CDR3 sequence: CASSPLGPSRGYEKLFF. The DNA of the CDR3 is TGTGCCAGCTCACCACTGGGGCCGTCCAGGGGCTATGAAAAACTGTTTTTT.

This clonotype occurred a few times. The chain joins TRBV20-1 to TRBJ2-7; D gene ambiguous. Germline CDR1 reads DFQATT; CDR2 reads SNEGSKA (reference sequence). CDR3 length equals 14 residues. V was trimmed by 0 bases and J by 2 bases, leaving 11 bases between them. The chain's CDR3 is CSARDSTYPYEQYV. The CDR3 DNA is TGCAGTGCTAGAGATTCAACCTACCCCTACGAGCAGTACGTC.